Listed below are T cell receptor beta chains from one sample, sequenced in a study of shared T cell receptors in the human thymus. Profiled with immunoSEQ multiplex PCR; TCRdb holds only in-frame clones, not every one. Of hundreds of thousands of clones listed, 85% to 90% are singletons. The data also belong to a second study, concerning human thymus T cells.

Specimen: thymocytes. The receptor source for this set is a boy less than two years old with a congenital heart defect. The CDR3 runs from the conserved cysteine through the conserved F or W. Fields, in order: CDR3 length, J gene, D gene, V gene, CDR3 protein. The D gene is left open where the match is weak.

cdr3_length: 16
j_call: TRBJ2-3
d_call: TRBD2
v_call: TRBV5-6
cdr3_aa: CASSLVVTSGSYTQYF

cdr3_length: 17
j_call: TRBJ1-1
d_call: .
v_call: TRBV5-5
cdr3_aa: CASSLGQGGGYNTEAFF

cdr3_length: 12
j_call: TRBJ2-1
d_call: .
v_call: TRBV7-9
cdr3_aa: CASSLWRNEQFF

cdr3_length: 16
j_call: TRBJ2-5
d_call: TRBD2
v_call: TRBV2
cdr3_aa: CASRSPRLAGLETQYF

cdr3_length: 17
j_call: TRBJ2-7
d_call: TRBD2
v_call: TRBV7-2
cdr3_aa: CASTMPGLAAGRDEQYF

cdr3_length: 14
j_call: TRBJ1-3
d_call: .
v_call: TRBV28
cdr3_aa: CASSPDRPGNTIYF

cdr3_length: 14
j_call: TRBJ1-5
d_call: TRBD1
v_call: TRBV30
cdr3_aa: CAWGTGVSNQPQHF

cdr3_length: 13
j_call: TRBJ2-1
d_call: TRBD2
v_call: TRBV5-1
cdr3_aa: CASSMGLAGRRFF

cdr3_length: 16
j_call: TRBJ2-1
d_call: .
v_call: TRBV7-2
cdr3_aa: CASSLTSPRGYNEQFF

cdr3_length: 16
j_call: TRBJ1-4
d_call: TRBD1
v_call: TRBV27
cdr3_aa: CASSRQGHTTNEKLFF

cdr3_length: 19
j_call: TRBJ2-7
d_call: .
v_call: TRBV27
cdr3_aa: CASSLSGHPDLPPPYEQYF

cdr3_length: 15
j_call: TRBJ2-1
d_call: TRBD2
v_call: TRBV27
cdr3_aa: CASSSRLADYNEQFF

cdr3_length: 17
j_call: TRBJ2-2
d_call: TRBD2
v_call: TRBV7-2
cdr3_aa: CASSQPGTSVTTGELFF

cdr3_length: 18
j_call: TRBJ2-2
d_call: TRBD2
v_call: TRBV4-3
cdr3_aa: CASSSRPRAGDGTGELFF

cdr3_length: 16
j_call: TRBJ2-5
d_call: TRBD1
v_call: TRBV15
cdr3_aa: CATSRAGTGAEETQYF

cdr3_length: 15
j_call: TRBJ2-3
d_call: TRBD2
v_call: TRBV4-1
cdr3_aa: CASSQEVAGADTQYF

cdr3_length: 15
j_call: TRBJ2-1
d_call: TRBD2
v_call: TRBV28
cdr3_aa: CASSPRTSRVGEQFF

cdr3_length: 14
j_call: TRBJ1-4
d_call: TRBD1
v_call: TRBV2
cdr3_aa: CASSGGQGCEKLFF

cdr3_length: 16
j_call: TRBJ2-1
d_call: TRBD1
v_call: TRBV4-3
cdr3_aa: CASSQDLGQGYNEQFF

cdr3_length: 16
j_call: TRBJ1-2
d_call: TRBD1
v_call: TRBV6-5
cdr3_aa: CASSLARTGASYGYTF

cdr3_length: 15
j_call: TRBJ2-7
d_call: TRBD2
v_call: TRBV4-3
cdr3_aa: CASSRWREGYHEQYF

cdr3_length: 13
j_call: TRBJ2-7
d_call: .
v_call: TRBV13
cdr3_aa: CASSLFTGGEQYF

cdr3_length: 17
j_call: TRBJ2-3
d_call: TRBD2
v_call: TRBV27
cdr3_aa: CASSFLGRSGTTDTQYF

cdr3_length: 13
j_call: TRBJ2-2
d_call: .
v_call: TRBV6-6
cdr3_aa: CASSYAPGGELFF

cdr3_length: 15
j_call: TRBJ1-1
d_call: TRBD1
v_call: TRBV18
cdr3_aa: CASSLAGQGYTEAFF

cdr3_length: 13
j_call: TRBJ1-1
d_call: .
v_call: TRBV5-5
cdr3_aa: CASSSPGFTEAFF

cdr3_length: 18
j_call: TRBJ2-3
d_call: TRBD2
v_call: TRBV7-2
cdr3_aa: CASSLEWGTSGRTDTQYF

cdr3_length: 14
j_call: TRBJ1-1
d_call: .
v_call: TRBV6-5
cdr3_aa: CASSYSYPGTEAFF

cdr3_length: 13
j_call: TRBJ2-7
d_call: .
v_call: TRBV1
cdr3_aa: CTSSLQAGSRQYF

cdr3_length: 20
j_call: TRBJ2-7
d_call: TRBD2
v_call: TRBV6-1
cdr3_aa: CASSEKQETPGLADAYEQYF

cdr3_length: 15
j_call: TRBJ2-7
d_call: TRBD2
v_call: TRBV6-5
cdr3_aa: CASSYGDSGSDEQYF

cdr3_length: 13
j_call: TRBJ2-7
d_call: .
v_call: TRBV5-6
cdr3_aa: CASSCWRDYEQYF

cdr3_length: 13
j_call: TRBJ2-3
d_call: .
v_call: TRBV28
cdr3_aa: CASTRGDTDTQYF

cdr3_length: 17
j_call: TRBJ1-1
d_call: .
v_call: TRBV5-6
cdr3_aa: CASSPNRAHRDNTEAFF

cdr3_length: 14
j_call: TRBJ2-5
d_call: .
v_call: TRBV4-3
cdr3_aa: CASSQDRRRETQYF

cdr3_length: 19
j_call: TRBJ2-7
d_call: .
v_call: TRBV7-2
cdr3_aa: CASSLERVGREYCSYEQYF

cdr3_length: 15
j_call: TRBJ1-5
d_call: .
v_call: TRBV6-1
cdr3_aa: CASRVGGQGKQPQHF

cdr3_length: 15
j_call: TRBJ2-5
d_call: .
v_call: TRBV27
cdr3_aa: CASSLKLVGQETQYF

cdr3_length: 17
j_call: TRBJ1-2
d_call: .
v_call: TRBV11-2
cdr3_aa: CASSRTRGGNLDYGYTF

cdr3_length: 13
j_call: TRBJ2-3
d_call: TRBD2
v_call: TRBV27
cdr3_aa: CASSKTSRNTQYF

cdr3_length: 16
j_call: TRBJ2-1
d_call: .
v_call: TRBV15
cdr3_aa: CATSRWGSGTTNEQFF

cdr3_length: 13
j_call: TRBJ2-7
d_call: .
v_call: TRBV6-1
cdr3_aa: CASSGGRVGEQYF

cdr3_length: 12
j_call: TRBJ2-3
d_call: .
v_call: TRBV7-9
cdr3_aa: CASSSKTDTQYF

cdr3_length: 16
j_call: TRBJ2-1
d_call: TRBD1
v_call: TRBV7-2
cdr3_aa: CASSLPTGGHDNEQFF

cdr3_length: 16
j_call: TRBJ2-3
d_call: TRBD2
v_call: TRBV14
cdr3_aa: CASSPPSRGVAITQYF

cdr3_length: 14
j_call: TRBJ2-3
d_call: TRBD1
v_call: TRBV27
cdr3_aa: CASRRQGRTDTQYF

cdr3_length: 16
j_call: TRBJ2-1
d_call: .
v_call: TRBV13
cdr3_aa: CASSLSGLSSYNEQFF

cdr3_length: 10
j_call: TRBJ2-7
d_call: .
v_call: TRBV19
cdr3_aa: CASSVVEQYF

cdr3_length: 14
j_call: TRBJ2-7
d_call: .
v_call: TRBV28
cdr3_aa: CASDKRVGGYEQYF

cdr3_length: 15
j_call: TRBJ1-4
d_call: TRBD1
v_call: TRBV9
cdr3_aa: CASSLRDRENEKLFF

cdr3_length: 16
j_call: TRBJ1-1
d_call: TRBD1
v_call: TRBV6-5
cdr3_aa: CASSYRGQILNTEAFF

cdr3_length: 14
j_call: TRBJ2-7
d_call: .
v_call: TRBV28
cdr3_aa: CASTSGQSQVEQYF